A selection of T cell receptor beta chains follows, all from one sample in a study of shared clonotypes between healthy human individuals. Sequencing was performed with immunoSEQ multiplex PCR; in TCRdb, only in-frame clones are kept and a portion is missing. Here the sample spans about a million clones, approximately 80% being singletons. Source material: memory CD4+ T cells from PBMCs. Receptors originate from a man between 18 and 29 years old in good health. Some clones in this sample may be carry-over from other donors' samples. CDR3s leave out the opening cysteine and the closing phenylalanine or tryptophan.

V gene	CDR3 length	CDR3 protein
TRBV11-3	13	ASSPGQGRGYEQY
TRBV18	15	ASSPFRAVNSNQPQH
TRBV21-1	14	ASSNFRDSAKNIQY
TRBV5-5	13	ASSRTGLVNEKLF
TRBV4-2	12	ASSHIGQNYGYT
TRBV27	12	ASSRRQLEETQY
TRBV5-5	13	ASSSIREGADTQY
TRBV2	13	ASSSAAGIYNEQF
TRBV6-1	16	ASSGQTSGRASKETQY
TRBV30	10	ASNRDYYGYT
TRBV11-3	15	ASSLVWGPGVQETQY
TRBV6-1	11	ASRPGQGGGYT
TRBV5-1	16	ASSLGGLAGGTGDTQY
TRBV5-1	14	ASSKSPGQGWETQY
TRBV7-3	13	ASSLGQGLSDTQY
TRBV27	12	ASSLNSAGGGYT
TRBV6-5	13	ASSSQGAGWGEQY
TRBV28	11	ASSLGLSQPQH
TRBV15	13	ATSRDFTPSYEQY
TRBV20-1	9	SARNDGELF
TRBV6-1	13	ASIQIGGLGDGYT
TRBV7-3	15	ASSLLNTGLNTGELF
TRBV7-9	13	ASSSRTGTSGTQY
TRBV11-2	14	ASRKDRAGLPGELF
TRBV5-5	12	ASTRGGTTDTQY
TRBV28	14	ASSLYLASGLETQY
TRBV7-2	13	ASSFLPRIYNEQF
TRBV10-1	11	ASSHVGVSEQY
TRBV25-1	14	ASSEALSRTVETQY
TRBV4-1	14	ASSPLGGPGANVLT